A selection of T cell receptor beta chains follows, all from one sample in a study of beta chain features in type 1 diabetes. This table comes from immunoSEQ multiplex PCR, and its TCRdb copy is limited to in-frame clones, with some not included. The sample records 500,000 to 850,000 clones, 11% to 15% being singletons. What was sequenced was naive CD4+ T cells from blood. The source of these receptors is a man younger than 35 with type 1 diabetes. CDR3s include the opening cysteine and the closing phenylalanine or tryptophan. D genes are given only for firm matches. Not all rows give a size; the values are once, few, many and, for expanded clones, a class.

D	size	V	J	DNA	CDR3
TRBD1	.	TRBV6-1	TRBJ2-7	TGTGCCAGCAGGGGGACAGGGCGGTACGAGCAGTACTTC	CASRGTGRYEQYF
TRBD2	.	TRBV6-6	TRBJ2-1	TGTGCCAGCAGTTACGCTAGCGGGGCCTACAATGAGCAGTTCTTC	CASSYASGAYNEQFF
.	few	TRBV4-2	TRBJ1-5	TGTGCCAGCAGCCAAGATCAAGGCGCAGGGAGAAGCAATCAGCCCCAGCATTTT	CASSQDQGAGRSNQPQHF
.	few	TRBV5-1	TRBJ2-1	TGCGCCAGCAGCTTGGGGAGCAGGCTTAATGAGCAGTTCTTC	CASSLGSRLNEQFF
TRBD1	few	TRBV11-2	TRBJ2-7	TGTGCCAGCAGCTGGATGACCGGGACAGGGGTCCACGAGCAGTACTTC	CASSWMTGTGVHEQYF
.	.	TRBV15	TRBJ1-2	TGTGCCACCAGCAGCCCCGGGGGCTATGGCTACACCTTC	CATSSPGGYGYTF
TRBD1	.	TRBV9	TRBJ1-6	TGTGCCAGCAGCGAAAGGGACAGGGGACCACCCCTCCACTTT	CASSERDRGPPLHF
.	.	TRBV6-5	TRBJ2-1	TGTGCCAGCAGTTACACAGACCTGAACTACAATGAGCAGTTCTTC	CASSYTDLNYNEQFF
.	.	TRBV5-1	TRBJ1-2	TGCGCCAGCAGCTTGGTAGCAGTCTCGATGGGAGGCTACACCTTC	CASSLVAVSMGGYTF
.	.	TRBV5-1	TRBJ2-1	TGCGCCAGCAGCTTAGGGTTTGACAATGAGCAGTTCTTC	CASSLGFDNEQFF
TRBD1	.	TRBV5-1	TRBJ2-3	TGCGCCAGCAGCTTGGCAGGGGGCGCAGATACGCAGTATTTT	CASSLAGGADTQYF
TRBD1	.	TRBV6-5	TRBJ1-2	TGTGCCAGCATGCCTGACAGGGGGCGCATCTATGGCTACACCTTC	CASMPDRGRIYGYTF
TRBD1	.	TRBV2	TRBJ2-7	TGTGCCAGCAGGTTTACAGGGGGCGAGCAGTACTTC	CASRFTGGEQYF
TRBD1	few	TRBV6-5	TRBJ2-7	TGTGCCAGCAGTTCCATGGACAGGACGAAGCAGTACTTC	CASSSMDRTKQYF
.	.	TRBV28	TRBJ2-1	TGTGCCAGCCTCATGCGCCATGAGCAGTTCTTC	CASLMRHEQFF
TRBD1	few	TRBV2	TRBJ2-5	TGTGCCAGCATCCGAGACAGGGGTGTGGAGACCCAGTACTTC	CASIRDRGVETQYF
TRBD1	few	TRBV19	TRBJ2-1	TGTGCCAGTAGCCCTAACAGGGGACCCCTCTCGAAGCAGTTCTTC	CASSPNRGPLSKQFF
.	few	TRBV4-3	TRBJ1-2	TGCGCCAGCAGCCAAGAGGGTACTGGAGTGGGCTCTCGTACCTTC	CASSQEGTGVGSRTF
TRBD1	few	TRBV15	TRBJ1-1	TGTGCCACCAGCAGTCCGACAGGGCGGACTGAAGCTTTCTTT	CATSSPTGRTEAFF
.	few	TRBV29-1	TRBJ2-1	TGCAGCGTTGAAGAGGTAGCGTCGTACAATGAGCAGTTCTTC	CSVEEVASYNEQFF
.	few	TRBV7-9	TRBJ2-5	TGTGCCAGCAGCTTCGGGGCTCCAGAGACCCAGTACTTC	CASSFGAPETQYF
.	few	TRBV2	TRBJ2-5	TGTGCCAGCGGGGGGACCCAGTACTTC	CASGGTQYF
.	.	TRBV30	TRBJ2-1	TGTGCCTGGAGTGTAACTCTTACCTACAATGAGCAGTTCTTC	CAWSVTLTYNEQFF
TRBD1	.	TRBV28	TRBJ2-7	TGTGCCAGCAGTACCAGGGGGCGAGTGGCCTACGAGCAGTACTTC	CASSTRGRVAYEQYF
.	.	TRBV2	TRBJ1-5	TGTGCCAGCAGGGATCGACGGACCGGAACCCATAGCAATCAGCCCCAGCATTTT	CASRDRRTGTHSNQPQHF
.	.	TRBV15	TRBJ1-2	TGTGCCACCAGCAGAGGTGGGGGACAAGGGCCCTCCTACTATGGCTACACCTTC	CATSRGGGQGPSYYGYTF
.	few	TRBV13	TRBJ2-1	TGTGCCAGCAGCGATCAGGTATTTAGGGGGAATGAGCAGTTCTTC	CASSDQVFRGNEQFF
.	few	TRBV29-1	TRBJ1-1	TGCAGCGTTGCTACAGGCACTGAAGCTTTCTTT	CSVATGTEAFF
.	few	TRBV2	TRBJ2-5	TGTGCCAGCAGTGGGAACAGCGGAGAGACCCAGTACTTC	CASSGNSGETQYF
TRBD1	.	TRBV10-3	TRBJ2-7	TGTGCCATCAGTGAGTCAGGGGTCCAGGGGGCGGTTTACGAGCAGTACTTC	CAISESGVQGAVYEQYF
.	.	TRBV5-1	TRBJ1-1	TGCGCCAGCAGCTTGGAGTCATGGTCGAACACTGAAGCTTTCTTT	CASSLESWSNTEAFF
.	few	TRBV30	TRBJ1-1	TGTGCCTGGAATCGTCGGGAGGGGCCGGTCACTGAAGCTTTCTTT	CAWNRREGPVTEAFF
TRBD1	.	TRBV30	TRBJ1-6	TGTGCCGGGGGACAGGAGCCCTCCTATAATTCACCCCTCCACTTT	CAGGQEPSYNSPLHF
TRBD1	few	TRBV19	TRBJ1-5	TGTGCCAGTAGTACCGACAGGGGCAATCAGCCCCAGCATTTT	CASSTDRGNQPQHF
.	few	TRBV11-2	TRBJ2-7	TGTGCCAGCAGGATCCCCGGGACATCCTCCTACGAGCAGTACTTC	CASRIPGTSSYEQYF
.	.	TRBV6-5	TRBJ1-1	TGTGCCAGCAGTCCCCAGGTTGGCCGCGCGAACGAAGCTTTCTTT	CASSPQVGRANEAFF
.	few	TRBV29-1	TRBJ2-7	TGCAGCGGGGGGGAAGGTCCCCTCTACGAGCAGTACTTC	CSGGEGPLYEQYF
.	few	TRBV7-2	TRBJ2-2	TGTGCCAGCAGCCCAGGAGGGATAGGCACCGGGGAGCTGTTTTTT	CASSPGGIGTGELFF
.	few	TRBV19	TRBJ1-6	TGTGCCAGTAGTATAGAAAGTATTCGTCGGGATTCACCCCTCCACTTT	CASSIESIRRDSPLHF
TRBD2	few	TRBV9	TRBJ2-1	TGTGCCAGCAGCGTTCAGACTAGCGGGACCGGTGAGCAGTTCTTC	CASSVQTSGTGEQFF
TRBD2	.	TRBV6-6	TRBJ2-1	TGTGCCTCCAAGGGGACTAGCAGTTACAATGAGCAGTTCTTC	CASKGTSSYNEQFF
.	few	TRBV10-3	TRBJ2-7	TGTGCCATCAATACCGGGACAATCGTCGACGAGCAGTACTTC	CAINTGTIVDEQYF
.	few	TRBV21-1	TRBJ1-1	TGTGCCAGCAGCAAAAGGGATGGACAGCCAGCTTTCTTT	CASSKRDGQPAFF
.	.	TRBV7-9	TRBJ2-2	TGTGCCAGCAGCCCATCGTTGTTTTCGAACACCGGGGAGCTGTTTTTT	CASSPSLFSNTGELFF
.	.	TRBV11-2	TRBJ2-5	TGTGCCAGCAGCTTAGTGCCGGGACGGATCCAAGAGACCCAGTACTTC	CASSLVPGRIQETQYF
.	few	TRBV7-2	TRBJ2-1	TGTGCCAGCAGCTTAGCGGGAGTACTAACAAGGGAGCAGTTCTTC	CASSLAGVLTREQFF
.	few	TRBV7-6	TRBJ2-5	TGTGCCAGCAGCTTAGTAAGGGGACAAGAGACCCAGTACTTC	CASSLVRGQETQYF
.	few	TRBV30	TRBJ2-7	TGTGCCTGGAGTAGGGGACCCTCCTACGAGCAGTACTTC	CAWSRGPSYEQYF